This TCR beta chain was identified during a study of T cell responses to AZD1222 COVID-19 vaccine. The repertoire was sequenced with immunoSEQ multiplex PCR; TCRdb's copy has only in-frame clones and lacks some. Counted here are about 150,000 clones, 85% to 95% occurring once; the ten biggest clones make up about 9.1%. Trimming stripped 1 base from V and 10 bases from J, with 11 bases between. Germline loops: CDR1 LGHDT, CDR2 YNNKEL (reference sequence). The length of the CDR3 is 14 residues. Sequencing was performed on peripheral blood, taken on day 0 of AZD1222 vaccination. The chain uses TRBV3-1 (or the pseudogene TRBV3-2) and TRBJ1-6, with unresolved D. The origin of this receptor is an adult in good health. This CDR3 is CASSQVGSRSPLHF. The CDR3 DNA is TGTGCCAGCAGCCAAGTTGGCTCCAGGTCACCCCTCCACTTT.